Following are 4 T cell receptor beta chains from one sample sequenced in a study of OX40 agonist ivuxolimab in advanced cancers. Using immunoSEQ multiplex PCR, the repertoire was profiled, and TCRdb retains in-frame clones only, with some absent. Of just over 90,000 clones listed, around 94% were seen once; the top ten hold about 2.4%. Sequencing used CD4+ or CD8+ T cells sorted from blood, obtained in a trial of the OX40 agonist ivuxolimab. The receptors originated from an adult with an advanced solid tumor such as melanoma, head and neck, liver or kidney cancer.

The rearrangement uses TRBV7-9 and TRBJ2-2; TRBD1 is a possible D gene (5 bases). Per the germline V gene, CDR1 is SEHNR and CDR2 is FQNEAQ (reference sequence). Deletions cut 1 base from V and 11 bases from J, with 26 bases between. This CDR3 has 18 amino acids. The CDR3 sequence is CASSLEFAGQGRALELFF. The CDR3 DNA is TGTGCCAGCAGCTTAGAGTTTGCTGGGCAGGGCAGGGCCCTCGAGCTGTTTTTT.

The chain couples TRBV9 to TRBJ2-7; possibly TRBD1 for D (6 bases). Germline V CDR1 and CDR2: SGDLS, YYNGEE. This CDR3 contains 14 residues. V lost 3 bases to trimming and J lost 2 bases, with 12 bases between them. This CDR3 is CASSAHGQTYEQYF. Here the CDR3 DNA reads TGTGCCAGCAGCGCCCACGGACAGACCTACGAGCAGTACTTC.

The V call is TRBV27, the J call TRBJ1-4; tentatively, D is TRBD1 (5 bases). Germline V gene lookup returns CDR1 MNHEY and CDR2 SMNVEV (reference sequence). There are 16 residues in the CDR3. Trimming stripped 0 bases from V and 6 bases from J, with 14 bases between. CDR3 nucleotide sequence: TGTGCCAGCAGTTTATCATTTATGCGGGGGGATGAAAAACTGTTTTTT. Its translation is CASSLSFMRGDEKLFF.

The J gene is TRBJ2-7, the V gene TRBV13, with 15 bases that match TRBD2. The CDR3 has 16 amino acids. Germline lookup yields CDR1 PRHDT and CDR2 FYEKMQ (reference sequence). The junction had 6 bases not matched to a gene; V was cut back by 4 bases and J by 5 bases. The CDR3 loop reads CASSWGLAGGKDEQYF. As DNA, the CDR3 is TGTGCCAGCAGCTGGGGACTAGCGGGAGGAAAGGACGAGCAGTACTTC.